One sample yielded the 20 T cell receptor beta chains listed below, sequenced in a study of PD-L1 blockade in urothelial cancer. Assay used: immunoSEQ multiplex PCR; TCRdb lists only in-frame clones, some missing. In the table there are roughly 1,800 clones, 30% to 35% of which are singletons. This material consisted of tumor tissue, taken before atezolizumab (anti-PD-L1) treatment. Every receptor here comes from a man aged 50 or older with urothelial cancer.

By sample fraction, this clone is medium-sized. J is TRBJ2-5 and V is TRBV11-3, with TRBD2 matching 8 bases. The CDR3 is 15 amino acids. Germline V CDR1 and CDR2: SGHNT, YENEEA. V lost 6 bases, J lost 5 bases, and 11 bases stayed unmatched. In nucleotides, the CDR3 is TGTGCCAGCAGAGCCCTGACTAGCGTCGGGGAGACCCAGTACTTC. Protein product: CASRALTSVGETQYF.

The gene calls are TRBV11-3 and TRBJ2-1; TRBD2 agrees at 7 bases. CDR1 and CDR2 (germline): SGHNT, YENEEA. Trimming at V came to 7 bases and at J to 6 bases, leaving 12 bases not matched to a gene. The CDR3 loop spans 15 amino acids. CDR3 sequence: CASNVRGGPANEQFF. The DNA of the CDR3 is TGTGCCAGCAACGTCCGCGGGGGTCCGGCCAATGAGCAGTTCTTC.

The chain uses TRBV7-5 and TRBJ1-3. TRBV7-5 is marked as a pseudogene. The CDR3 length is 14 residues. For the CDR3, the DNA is TGTGCCAGCAGTGAGACGAGCTCTGGAAACACCATATATTTT. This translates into CASSETSSGNTIYF.

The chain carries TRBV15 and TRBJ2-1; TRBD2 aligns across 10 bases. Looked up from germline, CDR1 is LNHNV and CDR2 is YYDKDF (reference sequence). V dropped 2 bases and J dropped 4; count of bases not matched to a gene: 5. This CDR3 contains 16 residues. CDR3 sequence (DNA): TGTGCCACCAGCAGACCGTTAGCGGGAGGTTACAATGAGCAGTTCTTC. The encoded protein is CATSRPLAGGYNEQFF.

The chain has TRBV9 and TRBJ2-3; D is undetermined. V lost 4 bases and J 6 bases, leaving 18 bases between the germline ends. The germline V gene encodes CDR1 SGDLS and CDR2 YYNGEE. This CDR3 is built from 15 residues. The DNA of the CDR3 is TGTGCCAGCAGCTTACTCCGGTCCCCCAAGGATACGCAGTATTTT. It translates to CASSLLRSPKDTQYF.

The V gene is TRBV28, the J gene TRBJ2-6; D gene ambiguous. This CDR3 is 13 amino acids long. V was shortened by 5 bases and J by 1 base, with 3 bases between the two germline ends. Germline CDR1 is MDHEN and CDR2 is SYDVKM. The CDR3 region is CASSVSGANVLTF. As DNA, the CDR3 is TGTGCCAGCAGTGTTTCTGGGGCCAACGTCCTGACTTTC. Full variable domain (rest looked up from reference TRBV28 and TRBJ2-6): DVKVTQSSRYLVKRTGEKVFLECVQDMDHENMFWYRQDPGLGLRLIYFSYDVKMKEKGDIPEGYSVSREKKERFSLILESASTNQTSMYLCASSVSGANVLTFGAGSRLTVL.

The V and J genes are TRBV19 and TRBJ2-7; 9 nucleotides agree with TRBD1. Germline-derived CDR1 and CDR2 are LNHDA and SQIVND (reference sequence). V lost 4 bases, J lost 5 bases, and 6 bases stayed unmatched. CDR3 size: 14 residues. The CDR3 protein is CASSKGGQGNEQYF. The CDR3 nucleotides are TGTGCCAGTAGTAAGGGGGGACAGGGCAACGAGCAGTACTTC.

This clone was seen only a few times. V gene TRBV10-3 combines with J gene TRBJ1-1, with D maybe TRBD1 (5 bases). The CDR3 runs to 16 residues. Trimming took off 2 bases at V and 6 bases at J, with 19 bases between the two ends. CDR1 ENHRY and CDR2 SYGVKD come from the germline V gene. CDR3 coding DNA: TGTGCCATCAGTGAGCGAGCCATGAAGGGGTCTGCTGAAGCTTTCTTT. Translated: CAISERAMKGSAEAFF.

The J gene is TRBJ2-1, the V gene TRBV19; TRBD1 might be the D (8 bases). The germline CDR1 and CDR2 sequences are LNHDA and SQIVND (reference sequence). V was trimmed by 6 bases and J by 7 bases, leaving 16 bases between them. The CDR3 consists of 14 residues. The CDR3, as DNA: TGTGCCAGTAGGGGGACAGGCGGGAGAAATGAGCAGTTCTTC. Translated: CASRGTGGRNEQFF.

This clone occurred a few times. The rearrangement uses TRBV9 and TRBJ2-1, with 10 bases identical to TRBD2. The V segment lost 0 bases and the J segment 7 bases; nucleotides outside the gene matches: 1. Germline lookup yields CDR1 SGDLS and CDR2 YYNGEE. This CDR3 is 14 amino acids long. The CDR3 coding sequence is TGTGCCAGCAGCGTAGCGACTAGCGGGAATGAGCAGTTCTTC. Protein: CASSVATSGNEQFF.

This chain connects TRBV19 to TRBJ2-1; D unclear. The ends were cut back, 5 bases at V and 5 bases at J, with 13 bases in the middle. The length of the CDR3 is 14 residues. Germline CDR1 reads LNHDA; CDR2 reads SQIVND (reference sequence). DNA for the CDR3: TGTGCCAGTAGTTTCCGGGTCCTCAACAATGAGCAGTTCTTC. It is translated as CASSFRVLNNEQFF.

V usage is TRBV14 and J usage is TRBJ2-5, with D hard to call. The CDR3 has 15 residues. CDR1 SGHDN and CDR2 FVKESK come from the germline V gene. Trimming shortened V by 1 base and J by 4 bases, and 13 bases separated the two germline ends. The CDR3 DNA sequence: TGTGCCAGCAGCCAAGGAGGAAAGCTTCCAGAGACCCAGTACTTC. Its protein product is CASSQGGKLPETQYF.

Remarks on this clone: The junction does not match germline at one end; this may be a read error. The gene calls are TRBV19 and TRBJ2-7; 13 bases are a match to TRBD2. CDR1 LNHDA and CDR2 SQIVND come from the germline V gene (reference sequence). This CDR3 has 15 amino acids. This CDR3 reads CASRGTSGKDYEQYF. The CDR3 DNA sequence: TGTGCTAGTAGGGGGACTAGCGGGAAAGACTACGAGCAGTACTTC.

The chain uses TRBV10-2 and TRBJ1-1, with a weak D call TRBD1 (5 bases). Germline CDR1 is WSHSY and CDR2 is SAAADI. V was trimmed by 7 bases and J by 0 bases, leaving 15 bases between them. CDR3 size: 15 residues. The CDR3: CASIPRGGMNTEAFF. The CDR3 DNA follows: TGCGCCAGCATCCCTCGGGGGGGAATGAACACTGAAGCTTTCTTT.

The CDR3 nucleotides read TGTGCCACCGGGACCTCCTACAATGAGCAGTTCTTC. Amino acid sequence: CATGTSYNEQFF. The J gene is TRBJ2-1, the V gene TRBV28, with D perhaps being TRBD1 or TRBD2 (5 bases each). Trimming took 10 bases from V and 0 from J, leaving 7 bases between them. The CDR3 length is 12 residues. CDR1 and CDR2 (germline): MDHEN, SYDVKM.

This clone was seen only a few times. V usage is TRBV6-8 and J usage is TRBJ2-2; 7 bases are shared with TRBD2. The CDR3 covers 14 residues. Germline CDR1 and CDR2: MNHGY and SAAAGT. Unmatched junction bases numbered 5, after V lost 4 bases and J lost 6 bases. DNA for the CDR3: TGTGCCAGCAGTTTTCGGACTAGGTCCGGGGAGCTGTTTTTT. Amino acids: CASSFRTRSGELFF.

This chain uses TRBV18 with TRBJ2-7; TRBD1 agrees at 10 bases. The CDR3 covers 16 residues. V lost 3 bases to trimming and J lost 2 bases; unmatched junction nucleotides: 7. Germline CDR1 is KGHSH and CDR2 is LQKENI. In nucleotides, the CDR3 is TGTGCCAGCTCACCCCCCGGGACAGGGGCGCCCTACGAGCAGTACTTC. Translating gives CASSPPGTGAPYEQYF.

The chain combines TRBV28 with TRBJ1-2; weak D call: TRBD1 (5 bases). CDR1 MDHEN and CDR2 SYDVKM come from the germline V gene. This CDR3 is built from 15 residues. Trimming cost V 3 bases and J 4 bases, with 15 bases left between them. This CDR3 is CASSFEGRASYGYTF. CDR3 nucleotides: TGTGCCAGCAGTTTCGAGGGCAGGGCTAGCTATGGCTACACCTTC.

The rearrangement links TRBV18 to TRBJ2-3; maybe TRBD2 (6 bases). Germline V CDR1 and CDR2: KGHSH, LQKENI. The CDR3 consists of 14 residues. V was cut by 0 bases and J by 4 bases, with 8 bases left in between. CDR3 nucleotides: TGTGCCAGCTCACCACCGGCGGGGCCAGATACGCAGTATTTT. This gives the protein CASSPPAGPDTQYF.

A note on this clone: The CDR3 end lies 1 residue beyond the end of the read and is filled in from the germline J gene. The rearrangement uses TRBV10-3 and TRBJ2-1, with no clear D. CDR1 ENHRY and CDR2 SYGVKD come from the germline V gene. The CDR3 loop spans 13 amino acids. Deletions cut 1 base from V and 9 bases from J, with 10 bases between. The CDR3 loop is CAISELAEGEQFF. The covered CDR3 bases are TGTGCCATCAGTGAGTTAGCCGAAGGTGAGCAGTTC.